This TCR beta chain comes out of a study of T cell responses to AZD1222 COVID-19 vaccine. A few counts support this clone. The method was immunoSEQ multiplex PCR; TCRdb's version includes in-frame clones alone and lacks a portion of them. The sample lists approximately 140,000 clones; 70% to 90% were seen once. Germline CDR1 is MGHRA and CDR2 is YSYEKL. V shed 0 bases and J shed 9 bases, with 14 bases lying between them. The CDR3 loop spans 14 amino acids. The V and J genes are TRBV4-1 and TRBJ1-1, with TRBD1 as a possible D gene (5 bases). The sequences come from peripheral blood, collected on day 0 of AZD1222 vaccination. This TCR was sampled from an adult in good health. The CDR3 loop is CASSQEGQGRKAFF. The CDR3 bases are TGCGCCAGCAGCCAAGAGGGGCAGGGACGAAAAGCTTTCTTT.